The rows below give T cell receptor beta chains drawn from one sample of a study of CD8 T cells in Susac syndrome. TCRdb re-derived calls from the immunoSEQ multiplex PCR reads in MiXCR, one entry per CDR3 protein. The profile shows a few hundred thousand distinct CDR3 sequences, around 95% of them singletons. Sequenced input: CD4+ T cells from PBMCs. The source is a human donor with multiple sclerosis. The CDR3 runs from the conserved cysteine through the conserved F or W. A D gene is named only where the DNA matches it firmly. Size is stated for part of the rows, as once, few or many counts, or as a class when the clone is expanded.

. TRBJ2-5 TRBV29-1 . CSAGRALQETQYF TGCAGCGCCGGAAGGGCCCTCCAAGAGACCCAGTACTTC
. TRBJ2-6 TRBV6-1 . CASNRRRSSGANVLTF TGTGCCAGCAACCGCCGACGGTCCTCTGGGGCCAACGTCCTGACTTTC
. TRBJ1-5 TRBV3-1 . CASSQDPGEQPQHF TGTGCCAGCAGCCAGGACCCAGGAGAACAGCCCCAGCATTTT
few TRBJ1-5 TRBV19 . CASSGGGNQPQHF TGTGCCAGTAGTGGCGGGGGCAATCAGCCCCAGCATTTT
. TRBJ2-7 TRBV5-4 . CASSVTLGYEQYF TGTGCCAGCAGCGTGACTCTTGGCTACGAGCAGTACTTC
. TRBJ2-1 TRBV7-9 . CASSSSRGLNEQFF TGTGCCAGCAGCTCATCGCGGGGCTTGAATGAGCAGTTCTTC
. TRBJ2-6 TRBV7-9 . CASSVSLGGPGANVLTF TGTGCCAGCAGCGTATCATTAGGAGGACCTGGGGCCAACGTCCTGACTTTC
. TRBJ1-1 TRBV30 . CAWTLGGLTKAFF TGTGCCTGGACCTTAGGAGGGCTAACGAAAGCTTTCTTT
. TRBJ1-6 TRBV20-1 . CSAGGPRDSPLHF TGCAGTGCTGGCGGGCCAAGGGATTCACCCCTCCACTTT
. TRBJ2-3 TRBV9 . CASSVKGGAPTDTQYF TGTGCCAGCAGCGTAAAGGGCGGGGCACCCACAGATACGCAGTATTTT
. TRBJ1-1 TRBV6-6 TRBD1 CATLNDRADTEAFF TGTGCCACCCTGAATGACAGGGCGGACACTGAAGCTTTCTTT
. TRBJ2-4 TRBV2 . CASSEDRAKNIQYF TGTGCCAGCAGTGAGGACAGAGCCAAAAACATTCAGTACTTC
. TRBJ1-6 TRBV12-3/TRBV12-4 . CASSLQGSPLHF TGTGCCAGCAGTTTGCAAGGTTCACCCCTCCACTTT